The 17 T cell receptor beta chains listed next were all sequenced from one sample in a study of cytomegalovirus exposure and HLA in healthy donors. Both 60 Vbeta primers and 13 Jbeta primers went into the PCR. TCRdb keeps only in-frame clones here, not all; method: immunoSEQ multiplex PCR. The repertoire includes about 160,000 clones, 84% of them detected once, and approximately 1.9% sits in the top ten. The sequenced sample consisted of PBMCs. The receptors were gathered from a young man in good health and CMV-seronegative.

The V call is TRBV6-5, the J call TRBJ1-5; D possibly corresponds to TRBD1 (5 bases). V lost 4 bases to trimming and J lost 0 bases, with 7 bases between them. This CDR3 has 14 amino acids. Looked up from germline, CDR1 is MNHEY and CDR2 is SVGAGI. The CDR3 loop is CASSSGYSNQPQHF. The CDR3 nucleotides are TGTGCCAGCAGTTCAGGGTATAGCAATCAGCCCCAGCATTTT.

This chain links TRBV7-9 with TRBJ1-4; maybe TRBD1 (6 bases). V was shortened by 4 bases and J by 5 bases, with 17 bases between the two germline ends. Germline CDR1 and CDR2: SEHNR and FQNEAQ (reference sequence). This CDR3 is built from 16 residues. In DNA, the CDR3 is TGTGCCAGCAGCTCAAAGTCGGACAGCAAAAATGAAAAACTGTTTTTT. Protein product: CASSSKSDSKNEKLFF.

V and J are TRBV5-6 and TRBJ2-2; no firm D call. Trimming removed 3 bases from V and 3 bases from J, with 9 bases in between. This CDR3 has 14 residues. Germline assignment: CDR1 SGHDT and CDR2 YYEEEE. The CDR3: CASSSLGDTGELFF. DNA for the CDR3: TGTGCCAGCAGCTCCCTAGGTGACACCGGGGAGCTGTTTTTT.

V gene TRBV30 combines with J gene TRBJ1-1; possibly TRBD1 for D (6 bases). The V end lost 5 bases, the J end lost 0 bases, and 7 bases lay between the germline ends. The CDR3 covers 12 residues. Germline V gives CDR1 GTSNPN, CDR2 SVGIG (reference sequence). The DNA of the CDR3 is TGTGCCTGGGGACAGATGAACACTGAAGCTTTCTTT. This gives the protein CAWGQMNTEAFF.

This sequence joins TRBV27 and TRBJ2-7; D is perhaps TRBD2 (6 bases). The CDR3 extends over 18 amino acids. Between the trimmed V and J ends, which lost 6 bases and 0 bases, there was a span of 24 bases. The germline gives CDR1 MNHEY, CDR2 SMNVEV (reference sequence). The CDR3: CASSTYSDPGVHSYEQYF. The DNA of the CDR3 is TGTGCCAGCAGCACCTACTCCGACCCGGGGGTCCACTCCTACGAGCAGTACTTC.

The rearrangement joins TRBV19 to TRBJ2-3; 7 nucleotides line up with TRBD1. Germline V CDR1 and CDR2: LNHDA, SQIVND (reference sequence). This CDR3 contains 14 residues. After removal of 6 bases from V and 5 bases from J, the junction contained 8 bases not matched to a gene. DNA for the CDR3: TGTGCCAGTAGGGAGACAGGGCAGGGAGATACGCAGTATTTT. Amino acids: CASRETGQGDTQYF.

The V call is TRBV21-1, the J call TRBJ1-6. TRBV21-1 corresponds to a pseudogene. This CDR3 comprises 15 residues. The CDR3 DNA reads TGTGCCAGCAACCAAGGGGTAGTGGCCCGGGAGCCCCTCCACTTT. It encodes CASNQGVVAREPLHF.

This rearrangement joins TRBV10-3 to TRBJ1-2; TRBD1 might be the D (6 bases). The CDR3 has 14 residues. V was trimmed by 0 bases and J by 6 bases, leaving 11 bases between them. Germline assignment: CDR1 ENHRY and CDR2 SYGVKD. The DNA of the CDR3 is TGTGCCATCAGTGAGTCGGACAGCCAGAATGGCTACACCTTC. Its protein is CAISESDSQNGYTF.

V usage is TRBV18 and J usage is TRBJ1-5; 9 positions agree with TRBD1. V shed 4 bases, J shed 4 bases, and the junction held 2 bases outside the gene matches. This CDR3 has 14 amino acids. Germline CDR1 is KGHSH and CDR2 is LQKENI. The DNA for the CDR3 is TGTGCCAGCTCACAAGGACAGGGGAATCAGCCCCAGCATTTT. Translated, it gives CASSQGQGNQPQHF.

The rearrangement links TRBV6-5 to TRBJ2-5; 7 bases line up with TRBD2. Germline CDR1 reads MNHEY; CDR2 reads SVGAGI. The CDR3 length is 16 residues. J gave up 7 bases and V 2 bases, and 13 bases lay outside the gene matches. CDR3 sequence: CASSYRGRGGGLTQYF. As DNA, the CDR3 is TGTGCCAGCAGTTACCGGGGGAGGGGTGGGGGGTTGACCCAGTACTTC.

In DNA form, the CDR3 reads TGTGCCAGCAGCTTGATCGGGGGGGGTGGGTCCGGGGAGCTGTTTTTT. Residues: CASSLIGGGGSGELFF. This rearrangement joins TRBV5-4 to TRBJ2-2, with 8 bases fitting TRBD2. This CDR3 spans 16 amino acids. With 1 base clipped from V and 6 bases from J, the junction kept 8 bases outside the gene matches. Germline CDR1 reads SGHNT; CDR2 reads YYREEE (reference sequence).

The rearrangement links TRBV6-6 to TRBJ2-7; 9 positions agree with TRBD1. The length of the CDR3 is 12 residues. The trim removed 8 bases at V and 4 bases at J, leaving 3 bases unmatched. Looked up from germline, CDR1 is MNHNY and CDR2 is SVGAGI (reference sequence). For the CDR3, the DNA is TGTGCCAGCGCGGGACAGGGATACGAGCAGTACTTC. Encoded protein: CASAGQGYEQYF.

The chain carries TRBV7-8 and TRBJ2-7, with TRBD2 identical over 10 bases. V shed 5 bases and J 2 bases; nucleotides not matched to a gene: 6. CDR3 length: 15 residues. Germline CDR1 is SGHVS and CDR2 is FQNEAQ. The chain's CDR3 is CASSEGLANTYEQYF. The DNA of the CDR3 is TGTGCCAGCAGCGAGGGACTAGCGAACACCTACGAGCAGTACTTC.

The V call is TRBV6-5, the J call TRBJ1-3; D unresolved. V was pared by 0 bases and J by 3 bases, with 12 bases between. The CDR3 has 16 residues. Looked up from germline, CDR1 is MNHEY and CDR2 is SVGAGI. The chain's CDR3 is CASSYSPLAVGNTIYF. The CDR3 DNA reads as TGTGCCAGCAGTTACTCCCCTCTGGCCGTTGGAAACACCATATATTTT.

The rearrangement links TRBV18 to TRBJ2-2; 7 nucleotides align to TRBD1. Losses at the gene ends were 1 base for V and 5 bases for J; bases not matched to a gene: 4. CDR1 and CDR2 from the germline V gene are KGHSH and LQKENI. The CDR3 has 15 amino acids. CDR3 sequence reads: CASSPQGARTGELFF. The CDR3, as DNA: TGTGCCAGCTCACCACAGGGGGCGAGGACCGGGGAGCTGTTTTTT.

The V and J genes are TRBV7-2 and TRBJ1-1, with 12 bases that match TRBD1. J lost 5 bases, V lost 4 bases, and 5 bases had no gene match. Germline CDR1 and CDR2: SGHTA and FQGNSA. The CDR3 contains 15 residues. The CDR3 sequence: CASSSGTGGWTEAFF. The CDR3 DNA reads TGTGCCAGCAGCTCCGGGACAGGGGGCTGGACTGAAGCTTTCTTT.

The CDR3 region is CASSEGSWVQETQYF. The CDR3 DNA reads TGTGCCAGCAGTGAAGGTAGCTGGGTTCAAGAGACCCAGTACTTC. This sequence joins TRBV6-1 and TRBJ2-5; D uncertain. This CDR3 contains 15 residues. Trimming removed 1 base at V and 2 bases at J, with 11 bases between. Germline loops: CDR1 MNHNS, CDR2 SASEGT.